These 8 T cell receptor beta chains share one sample of origin, sequenced in a study of PD-L1 blockade in urothelial cancer. Time point described: pretreatment peripheral blood. Measured with immunoSEQ multiplex PCR; TCRdb has only the in-frame clones, and not every one. The table lists approximately 32,000 clones, 75% to 85% of them singletons. The sample here was PBMCs, taken around atezolizumab (anti-PD-L1) treatment. The receptor set was obtained from a man in his fifties or sixties with urothelial cancer.

The chain is built from TRBV20-1 and TRBJ2-3; tentative D call: TRBD1 (5 bases). V shed 8 bases and J shed 1 base, with 7 bases lying between them. The V gene's germline CDR1 is DFQATT and CDR2 SNEGSKA (reference sequence). This CDR3 is 11 amino acids long. The CDR3 DNA follows: TGCAGTACACAGGGCACAGATACGCAGTATTTT. This sequence encodes CSTQGTDTQYF.

This clone was recorded once. This chain connects TRBV5-1 to TRBJ2-2, with TRBD1 as a possible D gene (6 bases). The CDR3 extends over 15 amino acids. Germline V gene sequence: CDR1 SGHRS, CDR2 YFSETQ. V dropped 3 bases and J dropped 6 bases, with 15 bases sitting between them. The CDR3 DNA is TGCGCCAGCAGCTCAAGAGGGGGTCACTCCGGGGAGCTGTTTTTT. It codes for CASSSRGGHSGELFF.

The rearrangement uses TRBV19 and TRBJ2-5, with 8 bases matching TRBD1. V lost 2 bases to trimming and J lost 5 bases; unmatched junction nucleotides: 10. Germline lookup yields CDR1 LNHDA and CDR2 SQIVND (reference sequence). The CDR3 is made up of 16 amino acids. CDR3 sequence reads: CASSIKQGALMETQYF. The DNA for the CDR3 is TGTGCCAGTAGTATAAAGCAGGGGGCGCTTATGGAGACCCAGTACTTC.

The V call is TRBV5-5, the J call TRBJ1-5; 8 bases line up with TRBD1. Germline V gene lookup returns CDR1 SGHKS and CDR2 YYEKEE (reference sequence). Germline trimming cut 4 bases from V and 3 bases from J; bases unmatched to any gene: 3. The CDR3 has 14 amino acids. CDR3 nucleotide sequence: TGTGCCAGCAGCCGACAGGGGAACAATCAGCCCCAGCATTTT. Amino acid sequence: CASSRQGNNQPQHF.

J is TRBJ2-2 and V is TRBV7-7; D unclear. The germline CDR1 and CDR2 sequences are SSHAT and FNYEAQ (reference sequence). The germline V and J ends were trimmed by 4 bases and 2 bases, with 8 bases remaining between them. CDR3 length: 14 residues. The CDR3 region has the DNA TGTGCCAGCAGCTCATACAGCAACACCGGGGAGCTGTTTTTT. Translation gives CASSSYSNTGELFF. Together with reference TRBV7-7 and TRBJ2-2, the CDR3 gives the full variable domain: GAGVSQSPRYKVTKRGQDVTLRCDPISSHATLYWYQQALGQGPEFLTYFNYEAQPDKSGLPSDRFSAERPEGSISTLTIQRTEQRDSAMYRCASSSYSNTGELFFGEGSRLTVL.

This rearrangement joins TRBV9 to TRBJ1-1; D gene uncertain. Trimming pared 4 bases from V and 2 bases from J, leaving 9 bases between. This CDR3 has 13 amino acids. Germline-derived CDR1 and CDR2 are SGDLS and YYNGEE. Here the CDR3 reads CASSTTVNTEAFF. The CDR3 coding sequence is TGTGCCAGCAGCACCACAGTAAACACTGAAGCTTTCTTT.

The gene calls are TRBV28 and TRBJ2-7; a possible D gene is TRBD2 (6 bases). The V gene lost 3 bases and the J gene lost 0 bases, with 12 bases spanning the gap. The CDR3 extends over 15 amino acids. Germline V gene sequence: CDR1 MDHEN, CDR2 SYDVKM. The CDR3 region is CASSLGGRRSYEQYF. The CDR3 DNA follows: TGTGCCAGCAGTTTGGGGGGACGGCGCTCCTACGAGCAGTACTTC.

This clone was seen a handful of times. The chain links TRBV18 to TRBJ1-1, with TRBD1 matching 7 bases. The CDR3 is made up of 13 amino acids. J lost 1 base, V lost 10 bases, and 6 bases had no gene match. The germline V gene has CDR1 KGHSH and CDR2 LQKENI. For the CDR3, the DNA is TGTGCCACCGGAGGACAGGCGAACACTGAAGCTTTCTTT. Amino acids: CATGGQANTEAFF.